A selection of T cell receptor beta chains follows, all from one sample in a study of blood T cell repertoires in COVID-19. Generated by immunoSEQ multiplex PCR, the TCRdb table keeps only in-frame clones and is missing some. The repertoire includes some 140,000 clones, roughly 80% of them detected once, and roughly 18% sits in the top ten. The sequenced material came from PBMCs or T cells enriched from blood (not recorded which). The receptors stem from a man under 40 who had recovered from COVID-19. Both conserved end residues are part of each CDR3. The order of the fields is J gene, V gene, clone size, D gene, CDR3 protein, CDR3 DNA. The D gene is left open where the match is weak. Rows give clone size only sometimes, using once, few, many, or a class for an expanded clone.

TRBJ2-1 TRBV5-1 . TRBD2 CASSLKMGLAGESYNEQFF TGCGCCAGCAGCTTAAAAATGGGACTAGCGGGTGAATCCTACAATGAGCAGTTCTTC
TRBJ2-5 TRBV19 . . CASSIGEETQYF TGTGCCAGTAGTATAGGGGAGGAGACCCAGTACTTC
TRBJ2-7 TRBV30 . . CAWGAPYEQYF TGTGCCTGGGGGGCCCCCTACGAGCAGTACTTC
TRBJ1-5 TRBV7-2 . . CASSLTGEQPQHF TGTGCCAGCAGCTTAACCGGAGAGCAGCCCCAGCATTTT
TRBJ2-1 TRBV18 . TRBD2 CASSPPGLAGPNEQFF TGTGCCAGCTCACCTCCGGGACTAGCGGGACCCAATGAGCAGTTCTTC
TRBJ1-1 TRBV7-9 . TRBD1 CASSPTGGAGTEAFF TGTGCCAGCAGCCCTACAGGGGGCGCTGGGACTGAAGCTTTCTTT
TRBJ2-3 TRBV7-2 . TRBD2 CASSEPRGGPSDTQYF TGTGCCAGCAGCGAACCGCGGGGGGGGCCCTCGGATACGCAGTATTTT
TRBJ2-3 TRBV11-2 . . CASLPGRGPKGATQYF TGTGCCAGCCTCCCGGGGCGGGGGCCTAAAGGTGCTACGCAGTATTTT
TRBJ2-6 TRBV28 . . CASSLLEGSGANVLTF TGTGCCAGCAGTTTATTGGAGGGGAGTGGGGCCAACGTCCTGACTTTC
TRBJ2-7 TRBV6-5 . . CATSGFAQYEQYF TGTGCCACCTCAGGGTTCGCCCAATACGAGCAGTACTTC
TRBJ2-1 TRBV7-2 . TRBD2 CASSLRGGRANEQFF TGTGCCAGCAGCTTAAGGGGCGGGAGGGCCAATGAGCAGTTCTTC
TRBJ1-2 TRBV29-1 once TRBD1 CSVSTGTDYGYTF TGCAGCGTATCCACCGGGACAGACTATGGCTACACCTTC
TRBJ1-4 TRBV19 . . CASSTLLGATNEKLFF TGTGCCAGTAGTACGCTGCTGGGAGCAACTAATGAAAAACTGTTTTTT
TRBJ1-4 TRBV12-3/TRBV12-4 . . CASSLTVGKLFF TGTGCCAGCAGTTTGACAGTCGGAAAACTGTTTTTT
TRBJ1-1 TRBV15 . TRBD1 CATSRLETGSTEAFF TGTGCCACCAGCAGATTAGAGACAGGGAGCACTGAAGCTTTCTTT
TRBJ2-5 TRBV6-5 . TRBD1 CASQGGETQYF TGTGCCAGCCAAGGGGGCGAGACCCAGTACTTC
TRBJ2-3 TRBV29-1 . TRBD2 CSVGKAGGRVTDTQYF TGCAGCGTGGGGAAGGCGGGAGGGCGGGTCACAGATACGCAGTATTTT
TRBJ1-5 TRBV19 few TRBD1 CASSRGGQGNQPQHF TGTGCCAGTAGCCGAGGGGGACAGGGCAATCAGCCCCAGCATTTT
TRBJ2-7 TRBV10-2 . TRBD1 CASSETRGFHEQYF TGCGCCAGCAGTGAGACCAGGGGGTTCCACGAGCAGTACTTC
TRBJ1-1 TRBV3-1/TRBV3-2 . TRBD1 CASSQKTGGTEAFF TGTGCCAGCAGCCAAAAAACAGGGGGCACTGAAGCTTTCTTT
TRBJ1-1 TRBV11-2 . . CASSLDRGSEAFF TGTGCCAGCAGCTTAGATAGGGGCAGTGAAGCTTTCTTT
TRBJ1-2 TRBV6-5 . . CASSYSPPGGYTF TGTGCCAGCAGTTACTCGCCCCCGGGAGGCTACACCTTC
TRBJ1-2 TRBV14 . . CASSQDHGGVYGYTF TGTGCCAGCAGCCAAGATCATGGGGGGGTCTATGGCTACACCTTC
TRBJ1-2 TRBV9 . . CASSVAGGYGYTF TGTGCCAGCAGCGTAGCCGGGGGCTATGGCTACACCTTC
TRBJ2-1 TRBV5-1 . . CASTLGGGYNEQFF TGCGCCAGCACGCTAGGGGGGGGCTACAATGAGCAGTTCTTC
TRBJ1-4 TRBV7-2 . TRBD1 CASSDRTGSNEKLFF TGTGCCAGCAGCGACCGGACAGGGTCTAATGAAAAACTGTTTTTT
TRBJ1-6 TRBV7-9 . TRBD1 CASSPGQGTWNSPLHF TGTGCCAGCAGCCCTGGACAGGGAACGTGGAATTCACCCCTCCACTTT
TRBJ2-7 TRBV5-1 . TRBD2 CASSVGTSGASLYEQYF TGCGCCAGCAGCGTCGGGACTAGCGGAGCCTCTCTCTACGAGCAGTACTTC
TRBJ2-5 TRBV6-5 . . CASRGDETQYF TGTGCCAGCAGGGGAGACGAGACCCAGTACTTC
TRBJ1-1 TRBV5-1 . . CASSLRQGMNTEAFF TGCGCCAGCAGTCTGCGGCAGGGAATGAACACTGAAGCTTTCTTT
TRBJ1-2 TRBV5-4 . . CASSFGSGDIAVGYTF TGTGCCAGCAGCTTCGGCTCAGGGGATATCGCTGTTGGCTACACCTTC
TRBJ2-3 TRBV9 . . CASSVDQGWDTQYF TGTGCCAGCAGCGTAGACCAGGGCTGGGATACGCAGTATTTT
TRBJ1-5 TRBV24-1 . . CATTRGGGDNQPQHF TGTGCCACCACCCGAGGCGGGGGTGACAATCAGCCCCAGCATTTT
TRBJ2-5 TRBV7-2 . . CASSFYTSETQYF TGTGCCAGCAGCTTTTACACCTCAGAGACCCAGTACTTC
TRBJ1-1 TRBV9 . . CASSVGTGMNTEAFF TGTGCCAGCAGCGTAGGGACTGGGATGAACACTGAAGCTTTCTTT
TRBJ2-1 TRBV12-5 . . CASGFILQGLGQFF TGTGCTAGTGGTTTTATTCTACAGGGCTTAGGGCAGTTCTTC
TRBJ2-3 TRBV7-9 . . CASSLVGTTSTDTQYF TGTGCCAGCAGCTTAGTGGGGACAACAAGCACAGATACGCAGTATTTT
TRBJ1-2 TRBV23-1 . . CASSLESGYTF TGCGCCAGCAGTCTTGAGAGTGGCTACACCTTC
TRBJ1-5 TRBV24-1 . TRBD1 CATVQGVPQPQHF TGTGCCACCGTTCAGGGGGTGCCTCAGCCCCAGCATTTT
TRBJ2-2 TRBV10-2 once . CASSDFAAGVTGELFF TGCGCCAGCAGTGATTTTGCGGCAGGGGTTACCGGGGAGCTGTTTTTT
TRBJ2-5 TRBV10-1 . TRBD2 CASSEGLAGETQYF TGCGCCAGCAGTGAGGGCCTAGCGGGAGAGACCCAGTACTTC
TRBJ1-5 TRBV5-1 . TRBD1 CASSFLPGQGIQPQHF TGCGCCAGCAGCTTTCTTCCGGGACAGGGAATCCAGCCCCAGCATTTT